The clone carrying this T cell receptor beta chain turned up a few times. Antigen: not known. These data are taken from a study of T-cell reconstitution after alpha-beta-depleted transplantation in children. Unique molecular identifiers tagged the TCRbeta library. TCRdb itself ran the PCR reads through MiXCR, one entry per CDR3 protein. The table records hundreds of thousands of distinct CDR3 sequences, 23% of them present only once. Study conclusions and caveats: Newly produced T cells mostly provided counts and TCRbeta diversity after one year, as hyperexpanded clones declined.

CDR3 length: 15 residues. CDR1 and CDR2 (germline): MGHDK, SYGVNS. Trimming took 6 bases from V and 4 from J, leaving 16 bases between them. The sequencing here drew on PBMCs, mostly from graft donor cells, taken 360 days after TCRalphabeta/CD19-depleted stem cell transplant. The sequence was collected from a boy less than two years old who had a stem cell transplant for acute myeloid leukemia, so the T cells may come from the graft donor. The rearrangement links TRBV25-1 to TRBJ2-1; no clear D gene. The CDR3: CASSALTESYNEQFF. CDR3 nucleotide sequence: TGTGCCAGCAGCGCACTCACAGAGTCGTACAATGAGCAGTTCTTC.